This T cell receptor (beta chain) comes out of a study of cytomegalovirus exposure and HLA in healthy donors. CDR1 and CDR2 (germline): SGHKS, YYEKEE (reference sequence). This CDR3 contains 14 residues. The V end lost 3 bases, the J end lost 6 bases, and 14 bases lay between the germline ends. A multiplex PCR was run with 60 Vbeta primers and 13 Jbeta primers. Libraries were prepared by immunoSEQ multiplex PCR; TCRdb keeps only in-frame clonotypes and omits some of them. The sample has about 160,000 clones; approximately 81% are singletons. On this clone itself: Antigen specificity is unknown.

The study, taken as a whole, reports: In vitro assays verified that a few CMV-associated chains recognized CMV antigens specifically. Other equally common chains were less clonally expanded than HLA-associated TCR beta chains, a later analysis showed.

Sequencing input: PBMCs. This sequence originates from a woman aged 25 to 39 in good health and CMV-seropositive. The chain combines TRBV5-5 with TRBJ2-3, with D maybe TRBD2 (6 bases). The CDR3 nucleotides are TGTGCCAGCAGCTGGAAGACTAGTCCCGATACGCAGTATTTT. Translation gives CASSWKTSPDTQYF.